The 30 T cell receptor beta chains below were found in one sample sequenced in a study of T cell repertoires in aging, cancer and after chemotherapy (dated by TCRdb to about 2019). The instrument was an Illumina MiSeq. Rearranged TRB sequences spanning V, D and J segments were amplified in a multiplex touch-down PCR with a mixed TRB-A/B primer pool. The raw public data were reprocessed by TCRdb itself: fastp quality trimming at Q25, MiXCR clonotype calling, in-frame beta chains only. Entries that share a CDR3 protein sequence are merged under the most common genes and DNA. Across this sample there are fewer than 2,500 distinct CDR3 sequences, with around 20% seen only once. The leading ten clones occupy roughly a quarter of the sample. Genomic DNA extracted from peripheral blood, rather than sorted cells or RNA, was used as the source for amplification of TCR beta rearrangements. Sequencing was carried out using blood. The receptors originated from a human donor with a solid tumor.

In its sample, this clonotype ranks as large. J is TRBJ1-2 and V is TRBV19; 7 bases line up with TRBD1. Trimming took 7 bases from V and 5 from J; bases not matched to a gene: 13. Germline CDR1 and CDR2: LNHDA and SQIVND (reference sequence). The CDR3 has 15 residues. The CDR3, as DNA: TGTGCCAGTACCACCAAGGGGGCAGGGAGGTATGGCTACACCTTC. Protein product: CASTTKGAGRYGYTF. Full variable domain (remainder filled in from reference TRBV19 and TRBJ1-2): DGGITQSPKYLFRKEGQNVTLSCEQNLNHDAMYWYRQDPGQGLRLIYYSQIVNDFQKGDIAEGYSVSREKKESFPLTVTSAQKNPTAFYLCASTTKGAGRYGYTFGSGTRLTVV.

This clonotype was seen more than once but under ten times. The gene calls are TRBV10-2 and TRBJ1-1, with 10 bases aligning to TRBD1. The CDR3 runs to 13 residues. V was clipped by 7 bases and J by 8 bases; unmatched bases: 7. Looked up from germline, CDR1 is WSHSY and CDR2 is SAAADI. CDR3 nucleotides: TGCGCCAGCATTGCGACAGGGGGCAGGGAAGCTTTCTTT. Encoded protein: CASIATGGREAFF.

In its sample, this clonotype is medium-sized. V and J are TRBV20-1 and TRBJ1-2, with TRBD1 matching over 7 bases. CDR1 and CDR2 (germline): DFQATT, SNEGSKA (reference sequence). This CDR3 spans 13 amino acids. V trimming: 7 bases; J trimming: 4 bases; junction bases outside the gene matches: 9. The CDR3 region has the DNA TGCAGTGTTACTACAGGGGTTATCTATGGCTACACCTTC. This encodes CSVTTGVIYGYTF.

By proportion, this clonotype is medium-sized (0.01 to 0.1%). This chain links TRBV27 with TRBJ2-7; D not resolved. V was clipped by 6 bases and J by 1 base, with 16 bases between them. Germline V gene lookup returns CDR1 MNHEY and CDR2 SMNVEV (reference sequence). The CDR3 sequence is 15 residues long. The CDR3 region has the DNA TGTGCCAGCAGCTTAAGTGGGTACGCGTCCTACGAGCAGTACTTC. Its translation: CASSLSGYASYEQYF.

By share, this clonotype counts as large (0.1 to 1%). The chain is built from TRBV6-6 and TRBJ1-1; perhaps TRBD1 as D (5 bases). The CDR3 contains 12 residues. Trimming stripped 7 bases from V and 4 bases from J, with 10 bases between. CDR1 is MNHNY and CDR2 is SVGAGI in the germline V gene (reference sequence). CDR3 nucleotide sequence: TGTGCCAGCACCGACAGCGCCACTGAAGCTTTCTTT. It is translated as CASTDSATEAFF.

The chain links TRBV13 to TRBJ2-3; unclear D gene. The germline gives CDR1 PRHDT, CDR2 FYEKMQ (reference sequence). V was pared by 5 bases and J by 1 base, with 4 bases between. This CDR3 has 12 residues. CDR3 amino acids: CASSMRTDTQYF. In DNA, the CDR3 is TGTGCCAGCAGCATGCGCACAGATACGCAGTATTTT.

With regard to this clonotype: Being one base from a much bigger clone, this may be a read error. V is TRBV5-5 and J is TRBJ2-2; TRBD2 aligns across 11 bases. This CDR3 has 18 residues. Trimming took 4 bases from V and 5 from J; bases not matched to a gene: 13. Germline V gene lookup returns CDR1 SGHKS and CDR2 YYEKEE (reference sequence). The CDR3: CASSPRVAGGPWTGELFF. The DNA of the CDR3 is TGTGCCAGCAGCCCCCGGGTAGCGGGAGGGCCATGGACCGGGGAGCTGTTTTTT.

CDR3 DNA sequence: TGTGCCAGTAGTATAAGAGAGGGAATCGACACAGATACGCAGTATTTT. Translated, it gives CASSIREGIDTDTQYF. The rearrangement uses TRBV19 and TRBJ2-3; TRBD2 might be the D (5 bases). The CDR3 consists of 16 residues. Germline V CDR1 and CDR2: LNHDA, SQIVND (reference sequence). The V gene lost 2 bases and the J gene lost 2 bases, with 14 bases spanning the gap. The full variable domain, its missing parts supplied by reference TRBV19 and TRBJ2-3, is DGGITQSPKYLFRKEGQNVTLSCEQNLNHDAMYWYRQDPGQGLRLIYYSQIVNDFQKGDIAEGYSVSREKKESFPLTVTSAQKNPTAFYLCASSIREGIDTDTQYFGPGTRLTVL.

Relative to its sample, this clonotype is medium-sized. This rearrangement joins TRBV7-9 to TRBJ2-1; D unresolved. The CDR3 runs 13 residues. Germline CDR1 is SEHNR and CDR2 is FQNEAQ (reference sequence). The V gene lost 3 bases and the J gene lost 5 bases, with 8 bases spanning the gap. CDR3 sequence: CASSFPANNEQFF. CDR3 nucleotides: TGTGCCAGCAGCTTCCCCGCCAACAATGAGCAGTTCTTC.

V and J are TRBV5-8 and TRBJ2-1, with D perhaps TRBD2 (6 bases). The CDR3 is 14 amino acids. CDR1 is SGHTS, CDR2 YDEGEE, per germline. V gave up 4 bases and J gave up 4 bases, with 12 bases separating them. Written as DNA, the CDR3 is TGTGCCAGCAGCCCTCGGGAGCTTTACAATGAGCAGTTCTTC. It codes for CASSPRELYNEQFF.

In its sample, this clonotype is medium-sized (0.01 to 0.1%). V is TRBV6-4 and J is TRBJ2-1, with 10 bases lining up with TRBD2. V lost 5 bases and J lost 8; bases outside the gene matches: 3. The CDR3 extends over 13 amino acids. Germline V gives CDR1 MRHNA, CDR2 SNTAGT. The CDR3 sequence: CASSPSGSDEQFF. CDR3 nucleotide sequence: TGTGCCAGCAGTCCTAGCGGGAGTGATGAGCAGTTCTTC.

The chain employs TRBV6-2 or TRBV6-3 and TRBJ2-1; 7 positions agree with TRBD2. The CDR3 has 14 amino acids. Trimming at V came to 10 bases and at J to 7 bases, leaving 13 bases not matched to a gene. CDR1 is MNHEY, CDR2 SVGEGT, per germline. The CDR3 coding sequence is TGTGCCACTGTGCGGGGCGGGAGTAAAAATGAGCAGTTCTTC. This translates into CATVRGGSKNEQFF.

This clonotype has just a few counts. The genes are TRBV18 and TRBJ1-5, with D perhaps matching TRBD1 (5 bases). Looked up from germline, CDR1 is KGHSH and CDR2 is LQKENI. This CDR3 contains 15 residues. Trimming took off 3 bases at V and 3 bases at J, with 12 bases between the two ends. CDR3 sequence reads: CASSPGAHNNQPQHF. The CDR3 region has the DNA TGTGCCAGCTCACCTGGGGCACACAACAATCAGCCCCAGCATTTT.

With regard to this clonotype: A read error may be the cause here, since a much bigger clone is one base away. The rearrangement joins TRBV7-9 to TRBJ2-3, with 8 bases that match TRBD2. The CDR3 is 17 amino acids. From germline, CDR1 is SEHNR and CDR2 FQNEAQ (reference sequence). With 2 bases clipped from V and 2 bases from J, the junction kept 9 bases outside the gene matches. CDR3 amino acids: CASSLNAGGRPTDTQYF. The CDR3, as DNA: TGTGCCAGCAGCTTAAATGCCGGCGGGAGGCCCACAGATACGCAGTATTTT.

This clonotype is judged medium-sized (0.01 to 0.1%). The rearrangement joins TRBV19 to TRBJ2-3; 8 nucleotides align to TRBD2. The V gene end was trimmed by 3 bases and the J gene end by 7 bases; junction bases not matched to a gene: 9. The germline V gene encodes CDR1 LNHDA and CDR2 SQIVND (reference sequence). The CDR3 extends over 15 amino acids. The CDR3 sequence is CASSIDGRDRNTQYF. The CDR3 DNA is TGTGCCAGTAGTATCGACGGGAGGGACCGAAATACGCAGTATTTT.

V gene TRBV25-1 combines with J gene TRBJ1-1; D is unclear. The V gene's germline CDR1 is MGHDK and CDR2 SYGVNS. Trimming cost V 8 bases and J 0 bases, with 4 bases left between them. This CDR3 is 11 amino acids long. DNA of the CDR3: TGTGCCAGCGGGTTGAACACTGAAGCTTTCTTT. Amino acids: CASGLNTEAFF.

This clonotype is judged large (0.1 to 1%). V is TRBV6-1 and J is TRBJ2-1; D is tentatively TRBD1 or TRBD2 (5 bases each). Germline V lookup: CDR1 MNHNS, CDR2 SASEGT. The CDR3 is made up of 15 amino acids. The V gene lost 8 bases and the J gene lost 9 bases, with 23 bases spanning the gap. Written as DNA, the CDR3 is TGTGCCAGCGAAGAAACGGGACCCGAGACCGGTGAGCAGTTCTTC. Its translation is CASEETGPETGEQFF.

The gene calls are TRBV15 and TRBJ2-5; 7 bases fit TRBD2. Germline V gene lookup returns CDR1 LNHNV and CDR2 YYDKDF (reference sequence). This CDR3 is built from 15 residues. Trimming took 0 bases from V and 1 from J; bases not matched to a gene: 2. The CDR3 sequence: CATSRDPSGQETQYF. The CDR3 DNA follows: TGTGCCACCAGCAGAGATCCTAGCGGCCAAGAGACCCAGTACTTC.

This clonotype is medium-sized (0.01 to 0.1%) in the sample. This sequence joins TRBV20-1 and TRBJ2-7; D gene unclear. CDR1 is DFQATT, CDR2 SNEGSKA, per germline (reference sequence). The CDR3 sequence is 11 residues long. V lost 1 base to trimming and J lost 3 bases, with 4 bases between them. In DNA form, the CDR3 reads TGCAGTGCTAGAGTTTTCTACGAGCAGTACTTC. Residues: CSARVFYEQYF.

Sample share makes this clonotype medium-sized. This chain connects TRBV6-1 to TRBJ2-7, with 7 bases lining up with TRBD2. Germline-derived CDR1 and CDR2 are MNHNS and SASEGT. CDR3 length: 15 amino acids. Trimming cost V 0 bases and J 1 base; bases outside gene matches: 3. The CDR3 nucleotides read TGTGCCAGCAGTGAAGCAGGAGCGGGGTCCTACGAGCAGTACTTC. It yields the protein CASSEAGAGSYEQYF.

The chain employs TRBV19 and TRBJ2-7, with a possible D match to TRBD2 (5 bases). Per germline, CDR1 LNHDA and CDR2 SQIVND (reference sequence). The V end was cut by 1 base, the J end by 2 bases, with 6 bases between. This CDR3 is built from 13 residues. The CDR3 is CASSIAGTYEQYF. The CDR3 DNA follows: TGTGCCAGTAGTATAGCGGGAACCTACGAGCAGTACTTC.

This clonotype is categorized as large. The chain joins TRBV29-1 to TRBJ1-1; possibly TRBD1 for D (6 bases). The V end lost 7 bases, the J end lost 5 bases, and 11 bases lay between the germline ends. This CDR3 is 11 amino acids long. CDR1 SQVTM and CDR2 ANQGSEA come from the germline V gene. The CDR3 reads CSGTGSTEAFF. CDR3 coding DNA: TGCAGCGGAACAGGGAGTACTGAAGCTTTCTTT.

Relative to its sample, this clonotype is medium-sized. The chain carries TRBV7-3 and TRBJ2-3; no clear D. The CDR3 is made up of 16 amino acids. Trimming removed 0 bases from V and 1 base from J, with 11 bases in between. Germline lookup yields CDR1 SGHTA and CDR2 FQGTGA. The CDR3 DNA reads as TGTGCCAGCAGCTTAACCGGTAGCTGGCGCACAGATACGCAGTATTTT. Its protein product is CASSLTGSWRTDTQYF.

Within the sample, this clonotype is medium-sized. This chain connects TRBV11-2 to TRBJ2-1; D unclear. This CDR3 region has 14 residues. The V end was cut by 2 bases, the J end by 9 bases, with 14 bases between. CDR1 is SGHAT, CDR2 FQNNGV, per germline. CDR3: CASSLRLGKGEQFF. The DNA for the CDR3 is TGTGCCAGCAGCTTAAGACTCGGCAAGGGTGAGCAGTTCTTC.

This rearrangement joins TRBV20-1 to TRBJ2-5, with 8 bases identical to TRBD2. Trimming cost V 5 bases and J 4 bases; bases outside gene matches: 9. The CDR3 length is 14 residues. In germline, CDR1 is DFQATT, CDR2 SNEGSKA (reference sequence). The CDR3 DNA sequence: TGCAGTGCTCCCTCCGGGGGGGGAAGAGAGACCCAGTACTTC. Protein sequence: CSAPSGGGRETQYF.

By share, this clonotype counts as medium-sized (0.01 to 0.1%). The chain has TRBV30 and TRBJ2-2, with TRBD2 matching 9 bases. Germline V gene sequence: CDR1 GTSNPN, CDR2 SVGIG (reference sequence). Germline trimming cut 8 bases from V and 2 bases from J; bases unmatched to any gene: 6. This CDR3 has 14 amino acids. The CDR3 loop is CALRAGGNTGELFF. The CDR3 coding sequence is TGTGCCCTAAGAGCGGGAGGCAACACCGGGGAGCTGTTTTTT. Supplemented by reference TRBV30 and TRBJ2-2, the full variable domain reads SQTIHQWPATLVQPVGSPLSLECTVEGTSNPNLYWYRQAAGRGLQLLFYSVGIGQISSEVPQNLSASRPQDRQFILSSKKLLLSDSGFYLCALRAGGNTGELFFGEGSRLTVL.

As concerns this clonotype: Mismatch with germline at one junction end may stem from a read error. The chain uses TRBV20-1 and TRBJ2-3, with 9 positions matching TRBD2. The CDR3 extends over 15 amino acids. Looked up from germline, CDR1 is DFQATT and CDR2 is SNEGSKA (reference sequence). The CDR3 reads CSARIAGVRSETQYF. CDR3 sequence (DNA): TGCAGTGCACGCATAGCGGGAGTTCGCTCAGAAACGCAGTATTTT.

This clonotype was counted only a few times. The chain joins TRBV20-1 to TRBJ2-3; 15 nucleotides align to TRBD2. V shed 2 bases and J 6 bases; nucleotides not matched to a gene: 12. Germline V CDR1 and CDR2: DFQATT, SNEGSKA (reference sequence). The CDR3 spans 18 residues. The CDR3 DNA is TGCAGTGCTAGATCAGGACTAGCGGGAGGGTCACCGCCGGATACGCAGTATTTT. Translated: CSARSGLAGGSPPDTQYF.

The chain combines TRBV25-1 with TRBJ2-3, with unresolved D. V lost 4 bases and J 4 bases, leaving 12 bases between the germline ends. In germline, CDR1 is MGHDK, CDR2 SYGVNS. The CDR3 contains 14 residues. Written as DNA, the CDR3 is TGTGCCAGCAGTGGTACTATCGCCTCAGATACGCAGTATTTT. Translating it yields CASSGTIASDTQYF.

This clonotype counts as medium-sized. The chain recombines TRBV15 with TRBJ1-3, with D maybe TRBD1 (5 bases). The CDR3 totals 14 residues. Deletions cut 1 base from V and 4 bases from J, with 8 bases between. CDR1 is LNHNV, CDR2 YYDKDF, per germline (reference sequence). CDR3: CATSRGQPGNTIYF. DNA for the CDR3: TGTGCCACCAGCAGAGGACAGCCCGGAAACACCATATATTTT.